The present T cell receptor (beta chain) was sequenced within a study of a mutant IDH1 vaccine in newly diagnosed glioma. Whole-study context: Vaccines began 4-6 weeks after radiotherapy alone, or with temozolomide cycles. Treated patients had a mean age of roughly 39 years and a roughly 60% male, approximately 38% female split.

Points from the study as a whole: Detectable vaccine-induced immune responses arose in around 95% of patients.

The CDR3 loop spans 15 amino acids. Germline lookup yields CDR1 MRHNA and CDR2 SNTAGT. V was shortened by 3 bases and J by 3 bases, with 14 bases between the two germline ends. Time point described: week 35, safety follow-up. Doses consisted of 300 ug of mutant IDH1 20-mer peptide each, paired with topical imiquimod. About this clone itself: As yet, its antigen is unknown.

The assay was immunoSEQ multiplex PCR, and TCRdb's table has in-frame clones only and misses some. This table has roughly 32,000 clones, about four fifths appearing once. The origin of this receptor is a man aged 40-55 years with glioma. Some clones in this sample may be carry-over from other donors' samples. J is TRBJ1-2 and V is TRBV6-4; D unresolved. The source material was PBMCs, sampled from a glioma patient whose treatment included an IDH1 peptide vaccine. CDR3 nucleotide sequence: TGTGCCAGCAGTGAGGGCCGCAGTGACTACTATGGCTACACCTTC. Protein sequence: CASSEGRSDYYGYTF.